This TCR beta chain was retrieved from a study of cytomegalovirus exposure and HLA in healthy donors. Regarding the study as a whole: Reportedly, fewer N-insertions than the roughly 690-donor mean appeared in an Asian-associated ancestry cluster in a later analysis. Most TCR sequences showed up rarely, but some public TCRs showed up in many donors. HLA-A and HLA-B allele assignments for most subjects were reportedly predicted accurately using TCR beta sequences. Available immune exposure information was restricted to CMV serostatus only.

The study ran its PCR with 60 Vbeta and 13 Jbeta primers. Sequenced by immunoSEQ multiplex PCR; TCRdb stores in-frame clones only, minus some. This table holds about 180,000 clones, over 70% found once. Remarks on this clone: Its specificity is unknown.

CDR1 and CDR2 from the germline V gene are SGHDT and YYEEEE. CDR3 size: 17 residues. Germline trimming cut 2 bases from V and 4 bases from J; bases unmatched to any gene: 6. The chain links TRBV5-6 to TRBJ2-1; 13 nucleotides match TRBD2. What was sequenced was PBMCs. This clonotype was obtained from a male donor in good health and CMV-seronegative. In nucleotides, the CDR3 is TGTGCCAGCAGCTTTGAACTAGCGGGGGGGCATTACAATGAGCAGTTCTTC. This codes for CASSFELAGGHYNEQFF.